This TCR beta chain was recorded in a study of shared clonotypes between healthy human individuals. Study summary: Each donor had three CD4 naive, three CD4 memory, two CD8 naive and one CD8 memory plate. Study outcomes and limitations: Since donors were few, the genetic and exposure-history diversity represented was limited. Larger estimated richness was generally seen in naive subsets than in memory subsets. Incompleteness in sorted-subset sequencing, despite large depth, was shown by rarefaction.

CDR3 length: 15 residues. Germline V gene lookup returns CDR1 GTSNPN and CDR2 SVGIG (reference sequence). With V trimmed by 3 bases and J by 1 base, 5 bases remained unmatched. Clones were sequenced by immunoSEQ multiplex PCR, and TCRdb holds only the in-frame ones, with some missing. Of about 2.2 million clones listed, approximately 94% are singletons. Naive-designated CD8 cells lacked CD45RO, were positively enriched for CCR7, and omitted terminally differentiated effector memory CD45RA+ cells. About this clone: Its antigen is as yet unknown. This same CDR3 is encoded by further DNA sequences in the sample.

The chain is built from TRBV30 and TRBJ2-7; 11 nucleotides align to TRBD2. The sequence was obtained from a man aged 18 to 29 in good health. Some clones in this sample may be carry-over from other donors' samples. Sequencing used naive CD8+ T cells from PBMCs. The CDR3 loop reads CAWRGGTSGSYEQYF. CDR3 in DNA: TGTGCCTGGAGGGGCGGGACTAGCGGTTCCTACGAGCAGTACTTC. Variable domain in full (rest from reference TRBV30 and TRBJ2-7): SQTIHQWPATLVQPVGSPLSLECTVEGTSNPNLYWYRQAAGRGLQLLFYSVGIGQISSEVPQNLSASRPQDRQFILSSKKLLLSDSGFYLCAWRGGTSGSYEQYFGPGTRLTVT.